These T cell receptor beta chains were read from a single sample in a study of blood T cell repertoires in COVID-19. Measured with immunoSEQ multiplex PCR; TCRdb has only the in-frame clones, and not every one. The sample consists of tens of thousands of clones, around 89% of them appearing once. Source material: peripheral blood. These TCRs come from a man aged 50 or older with COVID-19, enrolled during active disease. The CDR3 runs from the conserved cysteine through the conserved F or W. Fields, in order: J gene, V gene, D gene, clone size, CDR3 protein, CDR3 DNA. D genes are given only for firm matches. Rows may omit the clone size; those that give it use once, few, many or a size class.

TRBJ1-2,TRBV15,-,-,CATLEVIYGYTF,TGTGCCACCCTAGAGGTTATCTATGGCTACACCTTC
TRBJ1-2,TRBV27,-,-,CASSFWQNYGYTF,TGTGCCAGCAGTTTCTGGCAGAACTATGGCTACACCTTC
TRBJ2-7,TRBV6-6,TRBD1,-,CASSFQGAAYEQYF,TGTGCCAGCAGCTTCCAGGGGGCCGCTTACGAGCAGTACTTC
TRBJ2-5,TRBV24-1,TRBD1,-,CATETGGGGETQYF,TGTGCCACCGAAACAGGGGGCGGCGGAGAGACCCAGTACTTC
TRBJ1-1,TRBV12-3/TRBV12-4,-,-,CASSSTGAAFF,TGTGCCAGCAGTTCGACAGGAGCAGCTTTCTTT
TRBJ2-1,TRBV6-4,TRBD2,medium-sized,CASSDSSGGANEQFF,TGTGCCAGCAGTGACTCTAGCGGGGGGGCCAATGAGCAGTTCTTC
TRBJ2-2,TRBV7-7,-,few,CASSPGGSVSTGELFF,TGTGCTAGCAGCCCAGGGGGGAGCGTCTCCACCGGGGAGCTGTTTTTT
TRBJ1-1,TRBV27,TRBD1,few,CASSLLYRGENTEAFF,TGTGCCAGCAGTTTATTATACAGGGGTGAGAACACTGAAGCTTTCTTT
TRBJ1-5,TRBV7-5,-,-,CARSLVVAGCNQPQHF,TGTGCCAGAAGCTTAGTGGTGGCGGGGTGCAATCAGCCCCAGCATTTT
TRBJ2-6,TRBV9,-,-,CASSVLRLHTTTGANVLTF,TGTGCCAGCAGCGTATTGAGGCTCCACACGACCACTGGGGCCAACGTCCTGACTTTC
TRBJ2-2,TRBV3-1/TRBV3-2,-,-,CASSSGGGTGELFF,TGTGCCAGCTCCTCGGGGGGCGGCACCGGGGAGCTGTTTTTT
TRBJ1-1,TRBV27,-,-,CASSPPDRTEAFF,TGTGCCAGCAGTCCGCCGGACAGAACTGAAGCTTTCTTT
TRBJ1-1,TRBV28,-,-,CASSLVGVRTEAFF,TGTGCCAGCAGTTTAGTGGGAGTTCGGACTGAAGCTTTCTTT
TRBJ2-2,TRBV5-1,-,-,CASSFGQRTGELFF,TGCGCCAGCAGCTTTGGGCAACGTACCGGGGAGCTGTTTTTT
TRBJ1-2,TRBV28,TRBD1,-,CASSGQGTTRYYGYTF,TGTGCCAGCAGTGGACAGGGGACCACCAGATACTATGGCTACACCTTC
TRBJ2-4,TRBV28,-,-,CASRGAAKNIQYF,TGTGCCAGCAGGGGCGCTGCCAAAAACATTCAGTACTTC
TRBJ2-4,TRBV2,TRBD2,-,CASRLRTSGGDIQYF,TGTGCCAGCAGGCTTAGGACTAGCGGGGGGGACATTCAGTACTTC
TRBJ2-7,TRBV4-2,TRBD1,-,CASSPRTGDEQYF,TGTGCCAGCAGCCCCCGGACAGGGGACGAGCAGTACTTC
TRBJ1-1,TRBV2,-,-,CASSSRTEAFF,TGTGCCAGCAGTTCGAGGACTGAAGCTTTCTTT
TRBJ1-1,TRBV5-4,-,once,CASSLFGSRPEAFF,TGTGCCAGCAGCTTGTTCGGGAGTCGGCCTGAAGCTTTCTTT
TRBJ2-7,TRBV3-1/TRBV3-2,-,-,CASSQGGGTHEQYF,TGTGCCAGCAGCCAAGGAGGGGGAACCCACGAGCAGTACTTC
TRBJ1-2,TRBV27,TRBD1,-,CASSRQGSSGYTF,TGTGCCAGCAGTCGACAGGGTTCTAGTGGCTACACCTTC
TRBJ1-2,TRBV9,TRBD1,once,CASSPPVGQGDLRGYGYTF,TGTGCCAGCAGCCCCCCTGTGGGACAGGGGGATTTGCGCGGCTATGGCTACACCTTC
TRBJ2-7,TRBV10-3,TRBD2,-,CAIGRRGGTYEQYF,TGTGCCATTGGCCGGCGGGGGGGGACCTACGAGCAGTACTTC
TRBJ2-1,TRBV19,TRBD2,-,CASSISGTSAYNEQFF,TGTGCCAGTAGTATTTCTGGGACTAGCGCCTACAATGAGCAGTTCTTC
TRBJ2-6,TRBV29-1,TRBD2,-,CSATLAGGSGANVLTF,TGCAGCGCAACACTAGCGGGGGGCTCTGGGGCCAACGTCCTGACTTTC
TRBJ1-4,TRBV6-5,-,-,CASSYSRNEKLFF,TGTGCCAGCAGTTACTCGAGGAATGAAAAACTGTTTTTT